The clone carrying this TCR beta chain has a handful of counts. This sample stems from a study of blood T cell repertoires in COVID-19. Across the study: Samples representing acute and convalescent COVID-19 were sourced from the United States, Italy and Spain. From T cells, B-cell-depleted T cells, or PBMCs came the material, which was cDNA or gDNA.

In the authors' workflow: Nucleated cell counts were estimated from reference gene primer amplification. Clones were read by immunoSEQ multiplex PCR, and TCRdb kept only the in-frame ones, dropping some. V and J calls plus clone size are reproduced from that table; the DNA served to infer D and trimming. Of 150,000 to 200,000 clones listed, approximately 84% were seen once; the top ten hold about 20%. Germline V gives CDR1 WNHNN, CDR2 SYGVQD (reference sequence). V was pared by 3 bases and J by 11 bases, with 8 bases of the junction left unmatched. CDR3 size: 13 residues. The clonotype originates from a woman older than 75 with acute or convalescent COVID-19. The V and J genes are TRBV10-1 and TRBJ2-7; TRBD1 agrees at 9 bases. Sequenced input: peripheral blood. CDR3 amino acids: CASSDGGTGREYF. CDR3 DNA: TGCGCCAGCAGTGACGGCGGGACAGGGAGGGAGTACTTC.